These T cell receptor beta chains were read from a single sample in a study of T cells in Graves' hyperthyroidism and ophthalmopathy. TCRdb redid the calling of the multiplex PCR reads with MiXCR, one entry per CDR3 protein. Altogether hundreds of thousands of distinct CDR3 sequences are present, about 17% being singletons, with the ten largest covering just over 55%. Sequencing was carried out using blood. The source of these receptors is a woman aged 55-70 years with Graves' ophthalmopathy. The CDR3 runs from the conserved cysteine through the conserved F or W. The D gene is left open where the match is weak. Clone size is given for some rows only: seen once, a few or many times, or a class if the clone is expanded.

clone size	D gene	V gene	J gene	CDR3 DNA	CDR3 protein
few	-	TRBV14	TRBJ2-7	TGTGCCAGCGCATCGGTCCCATACGAGCAGTACTTC	CASASVPYEQYF
many	-	TRBV6-1	TRBJ2-3	TGTGCCAGCAGTCCCCGAGGGACACCTACAGATACGCAGTATTTT	CASSPRGTPTDTQYF
many	-	TRBV18	TRBJ1-5	TGTGCCAGCTCACCGCAGGGCCGGCAGCCCCAGCATTTT	CASSPQGRQPQHF
-	TRBD1	TRBV7-9	TRBJ1-4	TGTGCCAGCAGCACCGGGACAGGGGCTGAAAAACTGTTTTTT	CASSTGTGAEKLFF
many	TRBD1	TRBV6-1	TRBJ1-5	TGTGCCAGCAGTTACCCGTACGGGACAGACTATAGCAATCAGCCCCAGCATTTT	CASSYPYGTDYSNQPQHF
many	-	TRBV12-3/TRBV12-4	TRBJ2-7	TGTGCCAGCAGTTTAGGTCGGGGACAACCCTACGAGCAGTACTTC	CASSLGRGQPYEQYF
many	TRBD1	TRBV20-1	TRBJ1-1	TGCAGTGCCCGGGGACAGATGAACACTGAAGCTTTCTTT	CSARGQMNTEAFF
-	-	TRBV5-1	TRBJ1-2	TGCGTCAGCAGCCTTATGAGGGGATTCTATGGCTACACCTTC	CVSSLMRGFYGYTF
-	-	TRBV9	TRBJ2-2	TGTGCCAGCAGCGTAGACCAGGGGAAAACCGGGGAGCTGTTTTTT	CASSVDQGKTGELFF
-	TRBD1	TRBV29-1	TRBJ2-1	TGCAGCGCCTCACCCGGACAGGGGAGTATCAATGAGCAGTTCTTC	CSASPGQGSINEQFF
-	-	TRBV19	TRBJ1-4	TGTGCCAGTAAGACGGGAGTTGATAATGAAAAACTGTTTTTT	CASKTGVDNEKLFF
-	-	TRBV6-5	TRBJ2-7	TGTGCCAGCAGTTACGCGCGCGAGCAGTACTTC	CASSYAREQYF
few	-	TRBV4-1	TRBJ2-5	TGCGCCAGCAGCCCTCGTTACCCGGGCGAGGGTCCCCAAGAGACCCAGTACTTC	CASSPRYPGEGPQETQYF
many	-	TRBV18	TRBJ2-3	TGTGCCAGCTCACCAGAGAGTTACGCAGATACGCAGTATTTT	CASSPESYADTQYF
many	TRBD2	TRBV20-1	TRBJ2-3	TGCAGTGCTAGGAGGGGAGCGGGAGTAGATACGCAGTATTTT	CSARRGAGVDTQYF
many	-	TRBV6-2/TRBV6-3	TRBJ2-7	TGTGCCAGCAGTTACTGGCAGCCTAACTCCTACGAGCAGTACTTC	CASSYWQPNSYEQYF
many	-	TRBV7-2	TRBJ1-2	TGTGCCAGCAGCTTTCGTGGAGGACAGATCCTCTACACCTTC	CASSFRGGQILYTF
many	-	TRBV20-1	TRBJ2-5	TGCAGTGCTAGTGAGGGGGGACAAGAGACCCAGTACTTC	CSASEGGQETQYF
-	-	TRBV20-1	TRBJ1-1	TGCAGTGCTATTAGAGGGGGTCCTAACACTGAAGCTTTCTTT	CSAIRGGPNTEAFF
many	TRBD2	TRBV5-1	TRBJ2-1	TGCGCCAGCAGCTTGGGCGGGAGGATTGAGCAGTTCTTC	CASSLGGRIEQFF
many	-	TRBV7-2	TRBJ2-7	TGTGCCAGCAGCTACGGGGGTTCCGAGCAGTACTTC	CASSYGGSEQYF
-	TRBD2	TRBV19	TRBJ2-2	TGTGCCAGTAGTATTCGGCAGCCTATTATAGCGGGAGGACAAAACACCGGGGAGCTGTTTTTT	CASSIRQPIIAGGQNTGELFF
-	TRBD2	TRBV20-1	TRBJ2-5	TGCAGTGCTAAGACTAGCGGGGCAGGGAGGGAGACCCAGTACTTC	CSAKTSGAGRETQYF
few	TRBD1	TRBV20-1	TRBJ1-1	TGCAGTGCAACCCGACAGGGGGGGAACACTGAAGCTTTCTTT	CSATRQGGNTEAFF
many	-	TRBV7-2	TRBJ2-7	TGTGCCAGCAGCCCGGGACTTACCCGAGCATACGAGCAGTACTTC	CASSPGLTRAYEQYF
few	-	TRBV6-5	TRBJ2-1	TGTGCCAGCAGTTACTCGATGGAGGGCGGACTGAAGGACAATGAGCAGTTCTTC	CASSYSMEGGLKDNEQFF
-	TRBD2	TRBV6-1	TRBJ2-1	TGTGCCAGCAGCCGAGAGGGACTAGCGGGAGAGCAGTTCTTC	CASSREGLAGEQFF
few	TRBD1	TRBV7-8	TRBJ1-3	TGTGCCAGCAGCTTACTACAGGGGGCTGGAAACACCATATATTTT	CASSLLQGAGNTIYF
few	TRBD1	TRBV19	TRBJ2-2	TGTGCCAGTAGTGACACAGGGGGTGTTAGTTTCGCCGACACCGGGGAGCTGTTTTTT	CASSDTGGVSFADTGELFF
-	TRBD1	TRBV20-1	TRBJ2-1	TGCAGTGCTAAGACAGGGGGTTATGAGCAGTTCTTC	CSAKTGGYEQFF
-	-	TRBV20-1	TRBJ2-1	TGCAGTGGGGTTGACGTCAATGAGCAGTTCTTC	CSGVDVNEQFF
few	-	TRBV20-1	TRBJ2-4	TGCAGTGCTCGGGCCGGCCGCCCAGAAAACATTCAGTACTTC	CSARAGRPENIQYF
few	-	TRBV9	TRBJ2-1	TGTGCCAGCAGCGTAGGGAGTAACCTGGGGGCTCAGTTCTTC	CASSVGSNLGAQFF
few	-	TRBV19	TRBJ1-5	TGTGCCAGCAGCCAGTGGGGCTCACAGCCCCAGCATTTT	CASSQWGSQPQHF
-	TRBD2	TRBV5-1	TRBJ2-7	TGCGCCAGCAGCTTGGAGCCTAGCGGGAGATTACCCTACGAGCAGTACTTC	CASSLEPSGRLPYEQYF
few	-	TRBV6-1	TRBJ2-5	TGTGCCAGCAGTGCAGGGGTCTCAGACGGAAGCACGGAGACCCAGTACTTC	CASSAGVSDGSTETQYF
many	-	TRBV10-3	TRBJ2-7	TGTGCCATCGGCCAGGGGCCCTACGAGCAGTACTTC	CAIGQGPYEQYF
-	TRBD2	TRBV10-3	TRBJ2-1	TGTGCCATCAGGGGGGGGGCTAGCGGGCCAAATGAGCAGTTCTTC	CAIRGGASGPNEQFF
-	-	TRBV11-1	TRBJ2-5	TGCGCCAGCAGCCAGTCACAGGGATCCCGGGGGACCCAGTACTTC	CASSQSQGSRGTQYF
-	-	TRBV25-1	TRBJ1-3	TGTGCCAGCAGAGACACGCTCAGTGGAAACACCATATATTTT	CASRDTLSGNTIYF
-	-	TRBV7-2	TRBJ2-1	TGTGCCAGCAGCTTAGAACTACACAATGAGCAGTTCTTC	CASSLELHNEQFF
many	TRBD1	TRBV5-1	TRBJ2-7	TGCGCCAGCAGCAGAGTTCAGGGGGCAGGCGAGCAGTACTTC	CASSRVQGAGEQYF
few	-	TRBV5-4	TRBJ2-1	TGTGCCAGCAGCCTCCACGCCACAACCCCCAATGAGCAGTTCTTC	CASSLHATTPNEQFF
many	-	TRBV7-3	TRBJ2-3	TGTGCCAGCAGCTCAAGAGGCCGAGCAACAGATACGCAGTATTTT	CASSSRGRATDTQYF
many	-	TRBV6-5	TRBJ2-3	TGTGCCAGCAGTTACTCGATCATGCAAGATACGCAGTATTTT	CASSYSIMQDTQYF